This TCR beta chain was recovered during a study of T cells in localized non-small cell lung cancer (dated by TCRdb to the early 2020s). Describing the broader study: The study analyzed T cell repertoires of roughly 220 early-stage NSCLC patients, comparing tumors and uninvolved tumor-adjacent lungs. The cohort consisted of 236 treatment-naive NSCLC patients whose localized lung tumors had been resected. NSCLC patients had a mean age of roughly 66 years, and 129 were male and 107 female. Broad study findings and their caveats: Longer overall survival was associated with higher T cell density in blood, whereas shorter survival was associated with higher clonality in adjacent lung. Of the top 100 tumor clones, a median of 57 were detected in paired uninvolved adjacent lung; approximately 28 were also among that lung's top 100. Because multi-region tumor sequencing was not done, intratumor heterogeneity could not be ruled out. Uninvolved tumor-adjacent lung showed the highest T cell clonality, higher than tumor, which suggests more focused antigenic responses in the uninvolved tumor-adjacent lung. Because of the exploratory design, TCR variables were selected using unadjusted p-values without false-discovery rate correction.

Relative to germline, V is 6 bases shorter and J is 5 bases shorter, with 13 bases between their ends. The germline V gene sets CDR1 to MNHEY and CDR2 to SVGAGI. The CDR3 measures 13 amino acids from cysteine to phenylalanine. Only CDR3 DNA is held: 39 bases, read in frame from base 1. At diagnosis, tumor, uninvolved tumor-adjacent lung and peripheral blood were collected and then preserved as a mix of FFPE and fresh-frozen material. Blood samples were analyzed as peripheral blood mononuclear cells for TCR repertoire profiling. The immunoSEQ Assay was used to sequence TCR beta CDR3 regions from DNA. The original pipeline was this. T cell density was computed as TCR beta template counts normalized to usable DNA estimated by amplifying housekeeping genes. The preseqR package was used to estimate richness by extrapolating to 400,000 templates for PBMC samples and to 120,000 templates for tissue samples. Clonality was defined as one minus Pielou's evenness. Tissue-enriched TCRs were identified by differential abundance testing using productive amino-acid clonotypes, minimum total count 5 and alpha 0.1. The Jaccard Index and the Morisita Overlap Index were used to measure repertoire overlap between compartments. GLIPH grouped TCR beta CDR3s together with public tetramer-defined viral CDR3s, and a viral motif had to include at least three viral sequences and also show V-gene enrichment. TCRdb's version of the immuneACCESS table is confined to in-frame rearrangements and falls short of the full clone set. An unresolved V gene accounts for under half of the shortfall where checked; the remainder is of unknown origin. The D gene and trimming were derived from the DNA, and the V and J assignments and clone size from that table. The sample includes roughly 38,000 clones, with about nine tenths observed a single time. The top ten clones comprise around 6.1% of the sample.

On this clone: It lacks a known antigen. No much larger clonotype is one base removed from it; base qualities were not supplied.

The specimen comprised peripheral blood mononuclear cells, sampled before any cancer treatment. This clonotype was sampled from a male donor older than 55 with stage II lung adenocarcinoma. Recombination connected TRBV6-5 to TRBJ2-5; too little of a D gene remains to name it. The bases read TGTGCCAGCAGACCTGGCCCCCGTGAGACCCAGTACTTC. This is translated as CASRPGPRETQYF.